The 18 T cell receptor beta chains given below trace back to one sample, sequenced in a study of ipilimumab plus nivolumab after autologous stem cell transplantation listed by TCRdb under 2021. Library preparation was by the immunoSEQ multiplex PCR assay. TCRdb stores this immuneACCESS table with in-frame sequences only. Part of the clones is absent; in the studies checked, under half of the shortfall reflects unresolved V genes, and no reason is known for the rest. The sample yields around 17,000 clones; less than 75% were counted once. The ten largest clones add up to roughly 20% of the sample. The specimen comprised PBMCs, sampled in a trial of ipilimumab plus nivolumab as post-transplant consolidation. These receptors were taken from a male donor with diffuse large B-cell lymphoma.

The V and J genes are TRBV5-1 and TRBJ2-5, with 9 bases matching TRBD2. The junction had 9 bases not matched to a gene; V was cut back by 4 bases and J by 5 bases. In germline, CDR1 is SGHRS, CDR2 YFSETQ. The CDR3 is 15 amino acids. CDR3 loop: CASSPSSGDGETQYF. The CDR3 region has the DNA TGCGCCAGCAGCCCTTCTAGCGGGGACGGGGAGACCCAGTACTTC.

The chain carries TRBV4-1 and TRBJ1-2, with D perhaps matching TRBD1 (6 bases). The CDR3 has 17 amino acids. Per germline, CDR1 MGHRA and CDR2 YSYEKL. V lost 0 bases and J lost 5, with 19 bases in between. This CDR3 is CASSQDSKEGRGYGYTF. The CDR3 coding sequence is TGCGCCAGCAGCCAAGATAGTAAGGAAGGCAGGGGATATGGCTACACCTTC.

The chain combines TRBV14 with TRBJ2-1; TRBD1 or TRBD2 may be the D gene (5 bases each). The CDR3 is made up of 16 amino acids. Trimming removed 4 bases at V and 4 bases at J, with 17 bases between. From germline, CDR1 is SGHDN and CDR2 FVKESK. This CDR3 reads CASSPTNPGRYNEQFF. In DNA form, the CDR3 reads TGTGCCAGCAGCCCTACTAACCCAGGGAGATACAATGAGCAGTTCTTC. The whole variable domain, remainder taken from reference TRBV14 and TRBJ2-1, is EAGVTQFPSHSVIEKGQTVTLRCDPISGHDNLYWYRRVMGKEIKFLLHFVKESKQDESGMPNNRFLAERTGGTYSTLKVQPAELEDSGVYFCASSPTNPGRYNEQFFGPGTRLTVL.

The V call is TRBV18, the J call TRBJ1-2, with 7 nucleotides matching TRBD1. V lost 2 bases to trimming and J lost 5 bases; unmatched junction nucleotides: 8. The CDR3 length is 15 residues. Germline V gene data show CDR1 as KGHSH and CDR2 as LQKENI. The DNA of the CDR3 is TGTGCCAGCTCACCATCCCGGGACAGAGTTTATGGCTACACCTTC. Translating it yields CASSPSRDRVYGYTF.

The chain links TRBV7-3 to TRBJ2-1; TRBD2 matches 7 bases. Germline assignment: CDR1 SGHTA and CDR2 FQGTGA. The CDR3 has 17 amino acids. J was trimmed by 5 bases and V by 5 bases; bases with no gene match: 15. CDR3 loop: CASSVSQRGPRDNEQFF. The CDR3 bases are TGTGCCAGCAGCGTGTCCCAGCGGGGACCCAGGGACAATGAGCAGTTCTTC.

The chain is built from TRBV7-6 and TRBJ2-1, with 8 bases that match TRBD2. J lost 5 bases, V lost 0 bases, and 3 bases had no gene match. The CDR3 runs 15 residues. Germline V gives CDR1 SGHVS, CDR2 FNYEAQ. CDR3 region: CASSLARGGDNEQFF. The DNA of the CDR3 is TGTGCCAGCAGCTTAGCACGGGGGGGTGACAATGAGCAGTTCTTC.

This CDR3 is CASGFSSYEQYF. Written as DNA, the CDR3 is TGTGCCAGCGGGTTCAGCTCCTACGAGCAGTACTTC. This chain links TRBV28 with TRBJ2-7; D unclear. There are 12 residues in the CDR3. CDR1 MDHEN and CDR2 SYDVKM come from the germline V gene. The V gene lost 8 bases and the J gene lost 0 bases, with 8 bases spanning the gap. The variable domain in full, with the rest retrieved from reference TRBV28 and TRBJ2-7, is DVKVTQSSRYLVKRTGEKVFLECVQDMDHENMFWYRQDPGLGLRLIYFSYDVKMKEKGDIPEGYSVSREKKERFSLILESASTNQTSMYLCASGFSSYEQYFGPGTRLTVT.

The chain employs TRBV5-1 and TRBJ2-1, with unresolved D. Trimming removed 0 bases at V and 4 bases at J, with 5 bases between. Germline values: CDR1 SGHRS, CDR2 YFSETQ. The CDR3 covers 13 residues. As DNA, the CDR3 is TGCGCCAGCAGCTTGGCCAAGTACAATGAGCAGTTCTTC. Its translation: CASSLAKYNEQFF.

This clone showed up just once. The chain uses TRBV30 and TRBJ2-1; 11 positions match TRBD2. Germline V gene lookup returns CDR1 GTSNPN and CDR2 SVGIG (reference sequence). Trimming cost V 3 bases and J 6 bases; bases outside gene matches: 13. The CDR3 has 17 residues. For the CDR3, the DNA is TGTGCCTGGAGGGCGCCCGGGGTAGCGGGAGGGCCCAATGAGCAGTTCTTC. This sequence encodes CAWRAPGVAGGPNEQFF.

V is TRBV25-1 and J is TRBJ2-5, with D hard to call. The J call is uncertain, as TRBJ2-7 better fits the DNA end. Germline CDR1 reads MGHDK; CDR2 reads SYGVNS. The CDR3 runs to 14 residues. In DNA, the CDR3 is TGTGCCAGCAGTGAATCGAGCGTACGCTACGAGCAGTACTTC. It yields the protein CASSESSVRYEQYF.

The chain couples TRBV4-1 to TRBJ2-5; 10 bases are a match to TRBD1. The J call is in doubt because the DNA end fits TRBJ2-7 better. CDR1 is MGHRA and CDR2 is YSYEKL in the germline V gene. This CDR3 contains 14 residues. DNA for the CDR3: TGCGCCAGCAGCCACGGGACAGGGGCCTACGAGCAGTACTTC. It translates to CASSHGTGAYEQYF.

The genes are TRBV11-1 and TRBJ2-5; no firm D call. Per the germline V gene, CDR1 is SGHAT and CDR2 is FQDESV (reference sequence). Trimming removed 4 bases from V and 1 base from J, with 7 bases in between. The CDR3 has 13 amino acids. DNA for the CDR3: TGTGCCAGCAGCTACGGACCCCAAGAGACCCAGTACTTC. Encoded protein: CASSYGPQETQYF.

In its sample, this clone was seen once. The chain employs TRBV25-1 and TRBJ1-1; possibly TRBD1 for D (5 bases). The length of the CDR3 is 14 residues. The V end lost 2 bases, the J end lost 6 bases, and 13 bases lay between the germline ends. Germline lookup yields CDR1 MGHDK and CDR2 SYGVNS. CDR3 sequence: CASSEQGRMAEAFF. The CDR3 DNA reads as TGTGCCAGCAGTGAACAGGGAAGAATGGCTGAAGCTTTCTTT.

J is TRBJ2-5 and V is TRBV5-4, with a possible D match to TRBD1 (5 bases). Germline values: CDR1 SGHNT, CDR2 YYREEE (reference sequence). The CDR3 has 13 amino acids. The V and J ends lost 4 bases and 7 bases respectively, with 14 bases between them. CDR3 in amino acids: CASSLGRATTQYF. In nucleotides, the CDR3 is TGTGCCAGCAGCCTTGGCAGGGCAACGACCCAGTACTTC.

V and J are TRBV2 and TRBJ1-1, with D maybe TRBD1 (5 bases). The CDR3 spans 14 residues. V lost 7 bases and J 1 base, leaving 13 bases between the germline ends. Per germline, CDR1 SNHLY and CDR2 FYNNEI. CDR3 sequence (DNA): TGTGCCAGCACCCCATGGGGGAGGAACACTGAAGCTTTCTTT. Translating it yields CASTPWGRNTEAFF.

This chain connects TRBV7-2 to TRBJ2-3; 7 bases are a match to TRBD1. Trimming cost V 6 bases and J 0 bases; bases outside gene matches: 6. The germline gives CDR1 SGHTA, CDR2 FQGNSA. The CDR3 runs to 15 residues. For the CDR3, the DNA is TGTGCCAGCAGTTTACAGGGGTCTAGCACAGATACGCAGTATTTT. This codes for CASSLQGSSTDTQYF.

The chain is built from TRBV6-1 and TRBJ2-1; maybe TRBD2 (5 bases). The V end was cut by 10 bases, the J end by 3 bases, with 13 bases between. Germline-derived CDR1 and CDR2 are MNHNS and SASEGT. This CDR3 comprises 13 residues. The chain's CDR3 is CAIRTGDYNEQFF. In DNA form, the CDR3 reads TGTGCCATCAGAACCGGGGACTACAATGAGCAGTTCTTC.

By its share, this clone is medium-sized (0.01 to 0.1%). This rearrangement joins TRBV5-1 to TRBJ1-2; TRBD1 agrees at 8 bases. V gave up 3 bases and J gave up 7 bases; unmatched junction bases: 11. Germline CDR1 SGHRS, CDR2 YFSETQ. This CDR3 comprises 15 residues. For the CDR3, the DNA is TGCGCCAGCAGCTCCACGGACAGGGATCTATCTGGCTACACCTTC. Translated: CASSSTDRDLSGYTF.